This TCR beta chain was recovered during a study of PD-1 blockade in mismatch repair-deficient tumors. Study overall: Enrolled about 2012-2016, patients had progressing, pretreated mismatch repair-deficient cancers of around twelve types.

Produced via immunoSEQ multiplex PCR; TCRdb's table is partial and in-frame only. This sample yields 15,000 to 20,000 clones, of which 80% to 85% are seen a single time; 15% to 20% belongs to the top ten. In germline, CDR1 is MRHNA, CDR2 SNTAGT. The CDR3 sequence is 14 residues long. The V end was cut by 5 bases, the J end by 3 bases, with 10 bases between. Mismatch repair deficiency was confirmed in all patients, by PCR or immunohistochemistry. This clonotype was sampled from an adult with mismatch repair-deficient cancer. The starting material was PBMCs, obtained before pembrolizumab treatment. The rearrangement uses TRBV6-4 and TRBJ2-2; D gene unclear. CDR3 in amino acids: CASSPSPDTGELFF. The DNA for the CDR3 is TGTGCCAGCAGTCCCTCCCCTGACACCGGGGAGCTGTTTTTT.